This TCR beta chain emerged from a study of T-cell memory formation after mild COVID-19. Study-level findings and limits: Second-wave clones that peaked on day 37 lacked confirmed SARS-CoV-2 specificity. Clones contracting over day 15 to 85 were CD4/CD8 balanced, with later expanders leaning CD4+. Shrinking CD4+ clones were chiefly CM and EM; CD8+ ones were chiefly EMRA.

There are many counts of this clonotype. Its specificity is unknown. TCR alpha and TCR beta cDNA libraries carrying sample barcodes and UMIs were produced by 5'RACE using constant-segment primers. TCRdb ran MiXCR on the 5' RACE reads and lists one entry per CDR3 protein. The data contain roughly 130,000 distinct CDR3 sequences, about 6% of them singletons. The specimen sequenced was PBMCs or a T cell subset sorted from them (not recorded which). This TCR came from an adult woman who had mild COVID-19 (a few samples of this study predate the infection). Cell type and time point are not known.

CDR3 in DNA: TGCAGCGTCGGTGGACAGGGCGGTCTACACTCTGAAGCTTTCTTT. This translates into CSVGGQGGLHSEAFF. The genes are TRBV29-1 and TRBJ1-1; 8 positions agree with TRBD1. Germline V gives CDR1 SQVTM, CDR2 ANQGSEA. V dropped 6 bases and J dropped 6; count of bases not matched to a gene: 15. The CDR3 has 15 amino acids.